The rows below give T cell receptor beta chains drawn from one sample of a study of cytomegalovirus exposure and HLA in healthy donors. Generated by immunoSEQ multiplex PCR, the TCRdb table keeps only in-frame clones and is missing some. The data hold 80,000 to 95,000 clones, with about four fifths observed a single time. Material: PBMCs. Receptor source: a woman aged 25 to 39 in good health and CMV-seronegative. Both conserved end residues are part of each CDR3. D genes are given only for firm matches. Not all rows give a size; the values are once, few, many and, for expanded clones, a class.

cdr3_nt	cdr3_aa	v_call	d_call	clone_size	cdr3_length	j_call
TGCGCCAGCAGCCAAGTCGTAGCGGTAGGGAATGAGCAGTTCTTC	CASSQVVAVGNEQFF	TRBV4-1	NA	once	15	TRBJ2-1
TGTGCCAGCAGCCTAGGACTAGCGCTAGATACGCAGTATTTT	CASSLGLALDTQYF	TRBV7-6	TRBD2	NA	14	TRBJ2-3
TGTGCCAGCAGCCAAGCCCCGCAGGTCGTTACGGGAGGCTACACCTTC	CASSQAPQVVTGGYTF	TRBV14	NA	once	16	TRBJ1-2
TGCGCCAGCAGCTTGGCCAGTCAGATTCCTTACCTCTCTGGGGCCAACGTCCTGACTTTC	CASSLASQIPYLSGANVLTF	TRBV5-1	NA	NA	20	TRBJ2-6
TGTGCCAGCAGCGTAGTAGAGGATGGAAACACCATATATTTT	CASSVVEDGNTIYF	TRBV9	NA	once	14	TRBJ1-3
TGTGCCAGCAGTTACCCGGACAGGGGCAACTATGGCTACACCTTC	CASSYPDRGNYGYTF	TRBV6-6	TRBD1	NA	15	TRBJ1-2
TGTGCCAGCTCACCGGGTGGTCTCCAAGGCGGGGATGGCTACACCTTC	CASSPGGLQGGDGYTF	TRBV18	NA	NA	16	TRBJ1-2
TGTGCCAGCAGCTCGACTAGCGGGTCGTACGAGCAGTACTTC	CASSSTSGSYEQYF	TRBV5-6	TRBD2	NA	14	TRBJ2-7
TGTGCCAGCAGCCAAGACATCGGGAGGGGGGGGAATGAGCAGTTCTTC	CASSQDIGRGGNEQFF	TRBV14	TRBD2	NA	16	TRBJ2-1
TGCGCCAGCAGTGAGGGGAGACTAGCGGGAGAGAGGAATGAGCAGTTCTTC	CASSEGRLAGERNEQFF	TRBV10-1	TRBD2	NA	17	TRBJ2-1
TGTGCCAGCAGTTACTCGCCTAGCACAGTCGGAAACACCATATATTTT	CASSYSPSTVGNTIYF	TRBV6-6	NA	NA	16	TRBJ1-3
TGTGCCATCAGTGGGACTAGCGGGAGATTAGATACGCAGTATTTT	CAISGTSGRLDTQYF	TRBV10-3	TRBD2	NA	15	TRBJ2-3
TGTGCCAGCTCAACACAGGCCAGGAGCTCCTACGAGCAGTACTTC	CASSTQARSSYEQYF	TRBV6-5	NA	NA	15	TRBJ2-7
TGTGCTAGCAGTCCCAGGGGGCCCGGGGAGCTGTTTTTT	CASSPRGPGELFF	TRBV7-7	TRBD1	NA	13	TRBJ2-2
TGTGCCATCAGTGCCTCGGACAGGGACTGGGCAAACAATGAGCAGTTCTTC	CAISASDRDWANNEQFF	TRBV10-3	TRBD1	NA	17	TRBJ2-1
TGTGCCAGTATGGCGGGGGGCAATCAGCCCCAGCATTTT	CASMAGGNQPQHF	TRBV19	NA	NA	13	TRBJ1-5
TGTGCCAGCAGTTCCCCAAGGACAGGGCAAAGTGAAAAACTGTTTTTT	CASSSPRTGQSEKLFF	TRBV28	TRBD1	NA	16	TRBJ1-4
TGCGCCAGCAGCTTAGGACAGGGGCGTACCTACGAGCAGTACTTC	CASSLGQGRTYEQYF	TRBV5-1	TRBD1	NA	15	TRBJ2-7
TGTGCCTGGAGACGGAGCAATGAGCAGTTCTTC	CAWRRSNEQFF	TRBV30	NA	NA	11	TRBJ2-1
TGTGCCAGCAGTTCGAACAGGTTCCTCACAGATACGCAGTATTTT	CASSSNRFLTDTQYF	TRBV28	NA	NA	15	TRBJ2-3
TGTGCCAGCAGCGAACAGGGCAACACCGGGGAGCTGTTTTTT	CASSEQGNTGELFF	TRBV9	NA	NA	14	TRBJ2-2
TGTGCCTGGAGTCCACACAGGGGGCGAGGGCTGGGGAGAAACACCATATATTTT	CAWSPHRGRGLGRNTIYF	TRBV30	TRBD1	NA	18	TRBJ1-3
TGCGCCAGCAGCCGTGGTGGGGACAGCTATTCAACTAATGAAAAACTGTTTTTT	CASSRGGDSYSTNEKLFF	TRBV5-1	TRBD1	NA	18	TRBJ1-4
TGCGCCAGCAGCTTGAGTCCCCAGGGGAACCAAGAGACCCAGTACTTC	CASSLSPQGNQETQYF	TRBV5-1	NA	NA	16	TRBJ2-5
TGTGCCAGCAGTTTTGAGGGGACTAGCGCCTACAATGAGCAGTTCTTC	CASSFEGTSAYNEQFF	TRBV27	TRBD2	NA	16	TRBJ2-1
TGTGCCAGCGGAGACAGGGCCTCTGGAAACACCATATATTTT	CASGDRASGNTIYF	TRBV4-2	TRBD1	NA	14	TRBJ1-3
TGCGCCAGCAGCTTGGACGCGCAGGGGGGCACTGAAGCTTTCTTT	CASSLDAQGGTEAFF	TRBV5-1	TRBD1	NA	15	TRBJ1-1
TGTGCCAGCAGCCAAGGGGACAGAAAAGCTTTCTTT	CASSQGDRKAFF	TRBV14	TRBD1	NA	12	TRBJ1-1
TGTGCCAGCAGTGCCTTGCAGGGGGGCAATCAGCCCCAGCATTTT	CASSALQGGNQPQHF	TRBV2	TRBD1	few	15	TRBJ1-5
TGCAGCGTTTCTCGTGGAATTCGGGCCGGGGAGCTGTTTTTT	CSVSRGIRAGELFF	TRBV29-1	NA	NA	14	TRBJ2-2
TGTGCCAGCAACGTACCGGACAGGTCCTATGGCTACACCTTC	CASNVPDRSYGYTF	TRBV28	TRBD1	NA	14	TRBJ1-2
TGTGCCAGCAGCCTGGGTAGCGGGAGGGCGGGTGAGCAGTTCTTC	CASSLGSGRAGEQFF	TRBV5-4	TRBD2	NA	15	TRBJ2-1
TGTGCCAGCAGCTTCATCCTTGGGGGGTTCCGTGAACTGTTTTTT	CASSFILGGFRELFF	TRBV7-2	NA	once	15	TRBJ1-4
TGTGCCAGCAGTTACCGGGACTTCGAAACGGAGACCCAGTACTTC	CASSYRDFETETQYF	TRBV9	NA	NA	15	TRBJ2-5